This entry lists 4 T cell receptor beta chains sequenced from one sample in a study of shared clonotypes between healthy human individuals. Here immunoSEQ multiplex PCR was the method, and the copy in TCRdb shows in-frame clones only, minus some. The repertoire holds about 2 million clones, with less than 95% as singletons. Terminally differentiated effector memory CD45RA+ cells were excluded by CCR7 positive selection of CD45RO-negative cells. Specimen: naive CD8+ T cells sorted from blood. The receptor source for this set is a man aged 18-30 years in good health.

Comments on this clone: This specimen includes other DNA sequences encoding the same CDR3. The chain has TRBV30 and TRBJ2-2; D is uncertain. V shed 2 bases and J shed 6 bases, with 4 bases lying between them. The CDR3 consists of 11 residues. From germline, CDR1 is GTSNPN and CDR2 SVGIG (reference sequence). CDR3 protein: CAWSRSGELFF. Written as DNA, the CDR3 is TGTGCCTGGAGTAGGTCCGGGGAGCTGTTTTTT.

The chain recombines TRBV7-6 with TRBJ2-3, with D perhaps matching TRBD1 (6 bases). Looked up from germline, CDR1 is SGHVS and CDR2 is FNYEAQ. V lost 1 base and J lost 2, with 19 bases in between. The CDR3 is 18 amino acids. The CDR3 DNA is TGTGCCAGCAGCTTAGTAGGACCCCAGGGGTGGATCACAGATACGCAGTATTTT. It specifies CASSLVGPQGWITDTQYF.

The V call is TRBV11-2, the J call TRBJ2-7; 9 bases are shared with TRBD2. This CDR3 region has 15 residues. The V gene end was trimmed by 7 bases and the J gene end by 7 bases; junction bases not matched to a gene: 14. CDR1 is SGHAT and CDR2 is FQNNGV in the germline V gene. CDR3 sequence: CASTIGASGTREQYF. The CDR3 nucleotides read TGTGCCAGCACCATAGGGGCTAGCGGGACACGAGAGCAGTACTTC.

As to this clone: The sample has other DNA sequences that encode this CDR3 too. The rearrangement uses TRBV9 and TRBJ2-1; weak D call: TRBD2 (6 bases). The V gene lost 2 bases and the J gene lost 6 bases, with 12 bases spanning the gap. CDR3 size: 14 residues. Germline loops: CDR1 SGDLS, CDR2 YYNGEE. The CDR3 nucleotides are TGTGCCAGCAGCGTGGGAGGACTGGGCAATGAGCAGTTCTTC. This encodes CASSVGGLGNEQFF.